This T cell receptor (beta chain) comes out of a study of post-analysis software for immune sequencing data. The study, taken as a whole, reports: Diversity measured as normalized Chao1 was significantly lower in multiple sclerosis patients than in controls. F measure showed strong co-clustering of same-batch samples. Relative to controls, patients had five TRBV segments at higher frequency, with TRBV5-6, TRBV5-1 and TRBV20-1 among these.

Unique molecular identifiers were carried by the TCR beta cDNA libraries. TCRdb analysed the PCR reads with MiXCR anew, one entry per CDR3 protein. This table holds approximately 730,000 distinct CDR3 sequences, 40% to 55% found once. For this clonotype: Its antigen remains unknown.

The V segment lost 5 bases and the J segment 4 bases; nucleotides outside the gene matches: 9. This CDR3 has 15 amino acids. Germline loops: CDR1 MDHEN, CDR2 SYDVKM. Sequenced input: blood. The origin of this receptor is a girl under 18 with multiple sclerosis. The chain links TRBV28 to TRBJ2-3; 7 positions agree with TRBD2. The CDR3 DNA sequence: TGTGCCAGCAGTCCGGGACTATCCCTAGCAGATACGCAGTATTTT. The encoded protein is CASSPGLSLADTQYF. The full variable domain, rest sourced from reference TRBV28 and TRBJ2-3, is DVKVTQSSRYLVKRTGEKVFLECVQDMDHENMFWYRQDPGLGLRLIYFSYDVKMKEKGDIPEGYSVSREKKERFSLILESASTNQTSMYLCASSPGLSLADTQYFGPGTRLTVL.